This T cell receptor (beta chain) was recorded in a study of regulatory T cells in long-lasting Graves disease. Study conclusions and caveats: It is possible that accuracy was reduced by the small size of the sample. The study found persistent patients shared more public clonotypes (2,741) than new patients (966). Gene preferences differed: TRBV28, TRBJ1-2, TRBJ2-5 in persistent cases.

Time point: newly diagnosed GD, antithyroid drugs for less than 3 months. PBMCs provided the RNA from which the TCR library was made. Library construction for TCR beta used iRepertoire HTBI primers and Arm-PCR of CDR3 regions. Each CDR3 protein gets one entry after TCRdb re-called the multiplex PCR reads with MiXCR. The table lists hundreds of thousands of distinct CDR3 sequences, about a sixth of them singletons. Details on this clonotype: The antigen is undetermined.

V was pared by 0 bases and J by 7 bases, with 6 bases between. Germline V gene sequence: CDR1 LNHNV, CDR2 YYDKDF (reference sequence). This CDR3 spans 12 amino acids. The same specimen was also included in a second study, on T cells in Graves' hyperthyroidism and ophthalmopathy. From that report: Using the HTBI primer set, a first-round RT-PCR was run on the TCR CDR3.

The sequence was collected from a woman aged 30 to 39 with Graves disease. The rearrangement uses TRBV15 and TRBJ1-2; perhaps TRBD1 as D (5 bases). Sequenced material: peripheral blood mononuclear cells (PBMCs), taken at new diagnosis, from a patient treated with antithyroid drugs. The DNA of the CDR3 is TGTGCCACCAGCAGAGAGGGGGGTGGCTACACCTTC. It is translated as CATSREGGGYTF.